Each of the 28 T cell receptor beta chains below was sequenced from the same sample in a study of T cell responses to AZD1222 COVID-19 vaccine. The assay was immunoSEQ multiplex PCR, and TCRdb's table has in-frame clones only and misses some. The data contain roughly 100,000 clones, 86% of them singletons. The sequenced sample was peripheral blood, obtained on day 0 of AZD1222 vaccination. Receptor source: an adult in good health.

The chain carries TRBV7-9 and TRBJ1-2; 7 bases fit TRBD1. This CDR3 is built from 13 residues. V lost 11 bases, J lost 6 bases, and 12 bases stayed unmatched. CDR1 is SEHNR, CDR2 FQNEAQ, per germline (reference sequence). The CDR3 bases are TGTGCCGGGAGACGGACAGGCTTAAATGGCTACACCTTC. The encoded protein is CAGRRTGLNGYTF.

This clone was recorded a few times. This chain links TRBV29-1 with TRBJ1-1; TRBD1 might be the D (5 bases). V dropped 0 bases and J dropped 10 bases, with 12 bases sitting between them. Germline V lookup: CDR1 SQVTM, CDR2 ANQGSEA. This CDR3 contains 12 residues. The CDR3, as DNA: TGCAGCGTTGAAGACCGGGGGTGGGGAGCTTTCTTT. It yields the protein CSVEDRGWGAFF.

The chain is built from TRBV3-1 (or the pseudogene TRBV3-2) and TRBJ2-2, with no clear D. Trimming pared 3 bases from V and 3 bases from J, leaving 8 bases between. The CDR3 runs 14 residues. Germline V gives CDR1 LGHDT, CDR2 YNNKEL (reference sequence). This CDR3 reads CASSQSWDTGELFF. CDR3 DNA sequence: TGTGCCAGCAGCCAGTCTTGGGACACCGGGGAGCTGTTTTTT.

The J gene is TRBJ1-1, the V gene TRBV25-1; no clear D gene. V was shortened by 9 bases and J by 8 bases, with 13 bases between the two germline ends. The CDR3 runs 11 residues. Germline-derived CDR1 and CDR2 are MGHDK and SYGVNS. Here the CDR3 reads CASVVAREAFF. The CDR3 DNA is TGTGCCAGTGTGGTGGCTCGGGAAGCTTTCTTT.

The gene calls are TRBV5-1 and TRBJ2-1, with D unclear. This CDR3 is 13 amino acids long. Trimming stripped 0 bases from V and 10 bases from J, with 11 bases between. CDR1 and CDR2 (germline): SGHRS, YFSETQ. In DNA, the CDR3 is TGCGCCAGCAGCTTGGGATTGTCAAGGGAGCAGTTCTTC. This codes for CASSLGLSREQFF.

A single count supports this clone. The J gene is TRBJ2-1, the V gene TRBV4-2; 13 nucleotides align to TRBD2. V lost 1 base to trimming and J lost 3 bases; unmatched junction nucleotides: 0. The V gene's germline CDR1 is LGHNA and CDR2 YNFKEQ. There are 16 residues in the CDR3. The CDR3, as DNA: TGTGCCAGCAGCCAAGGACTAGCGGGAGGCTACAATGAGCAGTTCTTC. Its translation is CASSQGLAGGYNEQFF.

The CDR3 nucleotides are TGCGCCAGCAGCTTGGCCGGTGGAACTAAGAGCTCCTACAATGAGCAGTTCTTC. Its translation is CASSLAGGTKSSYNEQFF. V gene TRBV5-1 combines with J gene TRBJ2-1; no firm D call. Per germline, CDR1 SGHRS and CDR2 YFSETQ. The CDR3 has 18 amino acids. V lost 0 bases, J lost 0 bases, and 16 bases lay in between.

In DNA form, the CDR3 reads TGTGCCATCAGTGGACCTGAGGGGTATGGCTACACCTTC. As protein: CAISGPEGYGYTF. V usage is TRBV10-3 and J usage is TRBJ1-2; a possible D gene is TRBD1 (5 bases). The CDR3 loop spans 13 amino acids. Germline-derived CDR1 and CDR2 are ENHRY and SYGVKD. V lost 4 bases, J lost 5 bases, and 11 bases lay in between.

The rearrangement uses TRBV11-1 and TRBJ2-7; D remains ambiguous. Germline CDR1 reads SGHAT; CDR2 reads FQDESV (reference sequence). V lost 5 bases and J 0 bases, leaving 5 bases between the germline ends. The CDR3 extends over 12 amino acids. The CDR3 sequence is CASSMDSYEQYF. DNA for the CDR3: TGTGCCAGCAGCATGGACTCCTACGAGCAGTACTTC.

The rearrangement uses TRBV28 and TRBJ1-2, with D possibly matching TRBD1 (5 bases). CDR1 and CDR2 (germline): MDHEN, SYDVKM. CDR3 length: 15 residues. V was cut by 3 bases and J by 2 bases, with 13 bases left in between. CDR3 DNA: TGTGCCAGCAGTTTCCCCTGGCGGGACAACTATGGCTACACCTTC. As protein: CASSFPWRDNYGYTF.

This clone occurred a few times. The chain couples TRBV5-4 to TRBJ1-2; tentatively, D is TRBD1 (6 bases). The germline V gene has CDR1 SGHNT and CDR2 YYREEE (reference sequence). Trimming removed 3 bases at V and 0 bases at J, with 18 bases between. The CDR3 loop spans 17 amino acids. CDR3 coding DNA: TGTGCCAGCAGCTCTGGGGGGGGCGCAGGAGCTAACTATGGCTACACCTTC. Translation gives CASSSGGGAGANYGYTF.

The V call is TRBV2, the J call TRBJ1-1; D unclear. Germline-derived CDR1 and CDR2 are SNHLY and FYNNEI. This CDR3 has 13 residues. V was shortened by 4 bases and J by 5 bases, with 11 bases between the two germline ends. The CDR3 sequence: CASSGGRETEAFF. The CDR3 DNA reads TGTGCCAGCAGTGGGGGTCGTGAAACTGAAGCTTTCTTT.

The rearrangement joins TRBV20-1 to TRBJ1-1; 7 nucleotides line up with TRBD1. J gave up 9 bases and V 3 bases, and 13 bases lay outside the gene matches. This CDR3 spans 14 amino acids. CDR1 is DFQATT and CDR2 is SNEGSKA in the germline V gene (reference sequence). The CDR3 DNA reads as TGCAGTGCTAGTCCCGGGACAGATATTATGAAAGCTTTCTTT. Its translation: CSASPGTDIMKAFF.

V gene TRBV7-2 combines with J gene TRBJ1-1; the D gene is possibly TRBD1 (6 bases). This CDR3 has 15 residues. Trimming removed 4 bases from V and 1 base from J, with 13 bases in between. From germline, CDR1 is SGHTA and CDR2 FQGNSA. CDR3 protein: CASSSDSHPNTEAFF. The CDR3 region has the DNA TGTGCCAGCAGCTCGGACAGTCACCCGAACACTGAAGCTTTCTTT. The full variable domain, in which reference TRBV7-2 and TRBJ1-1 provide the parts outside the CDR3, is GAGVSQSPSNKVTEKGKDVELRCDPISGHTALYWYRQSLGQGLEFLIYFQGNSAPDKSGLPSDRFSAERTGGSVSTLTIQRTQQEDSAVYLCASSSDSHPNTEAFFGQGTRLTVV.

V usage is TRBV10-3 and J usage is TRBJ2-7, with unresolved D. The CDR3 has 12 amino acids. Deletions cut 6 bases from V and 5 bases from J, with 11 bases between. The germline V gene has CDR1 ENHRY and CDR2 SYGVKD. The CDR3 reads CAIRTVADEQYF. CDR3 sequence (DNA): TGTGCCATCAGAACCGTCGCGGACGAGCAGTACTTC.

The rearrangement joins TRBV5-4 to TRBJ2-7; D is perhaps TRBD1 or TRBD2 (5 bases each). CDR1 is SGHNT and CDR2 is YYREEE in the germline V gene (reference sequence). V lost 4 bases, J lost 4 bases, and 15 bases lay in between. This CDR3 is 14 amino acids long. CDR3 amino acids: CASSPEGPGYEQYF. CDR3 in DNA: TGTGCCAGCAGCCCAGAGGGACCCGGGTACGAGCAGTACTTC.

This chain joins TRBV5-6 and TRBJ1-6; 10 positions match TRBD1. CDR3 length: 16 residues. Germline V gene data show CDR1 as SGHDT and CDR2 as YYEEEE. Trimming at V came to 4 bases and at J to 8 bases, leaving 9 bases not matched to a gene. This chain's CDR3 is CASSPGPTGGYSPLHF. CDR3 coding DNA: TGTGCCAGCAGCCCCGGACCGACAGGGGGCTATTCACCCCTCCACTTT.

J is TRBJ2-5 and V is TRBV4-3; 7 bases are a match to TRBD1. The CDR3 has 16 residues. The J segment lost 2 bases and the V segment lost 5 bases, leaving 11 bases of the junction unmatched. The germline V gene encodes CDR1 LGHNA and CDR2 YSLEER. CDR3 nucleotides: TGCGCCAGCAGCGCAGACCACGGGACAGAACAAGAGACCCAGTACTTC. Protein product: CASSADHGTEQETQYF.

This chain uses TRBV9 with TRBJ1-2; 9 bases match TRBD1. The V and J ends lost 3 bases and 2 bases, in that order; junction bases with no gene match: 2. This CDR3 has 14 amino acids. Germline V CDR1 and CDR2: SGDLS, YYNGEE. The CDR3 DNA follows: TGTGCCAGCAGCGCGGGACAGGGAAACTATGGCTACACCTTC. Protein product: CASSAGQGNYGYTF.

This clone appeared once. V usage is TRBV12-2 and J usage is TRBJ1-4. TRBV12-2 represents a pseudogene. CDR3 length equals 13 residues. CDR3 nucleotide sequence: TGTGCAAGAACCCGGCGCACTAATGAAAAACTGTTTTTT. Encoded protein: CARTRRTNEKLFF.

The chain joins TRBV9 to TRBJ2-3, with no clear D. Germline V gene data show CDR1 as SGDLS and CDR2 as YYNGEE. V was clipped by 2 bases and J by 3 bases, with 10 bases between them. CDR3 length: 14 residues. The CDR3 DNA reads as TGTGCCAGCAGCGTCCAGCAGTTGACAGATACGCAGTATTTT. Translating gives CASSVQQLTDTQYF.

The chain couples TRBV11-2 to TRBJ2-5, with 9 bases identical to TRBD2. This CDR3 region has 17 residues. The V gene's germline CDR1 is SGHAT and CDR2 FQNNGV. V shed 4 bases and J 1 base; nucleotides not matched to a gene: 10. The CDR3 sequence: CASSWGFSGGPQETQYF. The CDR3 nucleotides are TGTGCCAGCAGCTGGGGGTTCAGCGGGGGGCCCCAAGAGACCCAGTACTTC. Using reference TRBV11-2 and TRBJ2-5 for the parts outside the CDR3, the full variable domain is EAGVAQSPRYKIIEKRQSVAFWCNPISGHATLYWYQQILGQGPKLLIQFQNNGVVDDSQLPKDRFSAERLKGVDSTLKIQPAKLEDSAVYLCASSWGFSGGPQETQYFGPGTRLLVL.

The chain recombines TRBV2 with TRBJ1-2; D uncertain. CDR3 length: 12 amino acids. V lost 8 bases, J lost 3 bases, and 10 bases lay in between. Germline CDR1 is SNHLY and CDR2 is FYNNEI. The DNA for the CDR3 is TGTGCCAGCCGCGGGCTTCACTATGGCTACACCTTC. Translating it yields CASRGLHYGYTF.

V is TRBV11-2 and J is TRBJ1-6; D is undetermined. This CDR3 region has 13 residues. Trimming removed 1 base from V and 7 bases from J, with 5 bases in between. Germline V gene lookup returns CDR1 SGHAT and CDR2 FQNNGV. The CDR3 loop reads CASSLGENSPLHF. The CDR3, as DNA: TGTGCCAGCAGCTTAGGGGAGAATTCACCCCTCCACTTT.

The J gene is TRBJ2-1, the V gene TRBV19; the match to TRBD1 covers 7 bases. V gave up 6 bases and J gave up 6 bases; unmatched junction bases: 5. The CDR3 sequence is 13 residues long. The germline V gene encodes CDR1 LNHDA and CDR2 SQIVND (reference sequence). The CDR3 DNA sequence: TGTGCCAGTAGGGCCCCAGGGGGCAATGAGCAGTTCTTC. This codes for CASRAPGGNEQFF.

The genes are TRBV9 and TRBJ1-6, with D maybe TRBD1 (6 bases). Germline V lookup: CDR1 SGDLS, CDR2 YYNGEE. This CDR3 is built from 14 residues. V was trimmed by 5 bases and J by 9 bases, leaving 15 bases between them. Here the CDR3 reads CASRDAGVSSPLHF. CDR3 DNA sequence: TGTGCCAGCAGAGACGCAGGGGTGTCTTCACCCCTCCACTTT.

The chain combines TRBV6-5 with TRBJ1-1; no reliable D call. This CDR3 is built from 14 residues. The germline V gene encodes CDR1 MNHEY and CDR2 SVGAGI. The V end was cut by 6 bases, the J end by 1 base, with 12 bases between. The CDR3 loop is CASRLEGRNTEAFF. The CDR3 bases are TGTGCCAGCAGGCTTGAGGGCAGGAACACTGAAGCTTTCTTT.

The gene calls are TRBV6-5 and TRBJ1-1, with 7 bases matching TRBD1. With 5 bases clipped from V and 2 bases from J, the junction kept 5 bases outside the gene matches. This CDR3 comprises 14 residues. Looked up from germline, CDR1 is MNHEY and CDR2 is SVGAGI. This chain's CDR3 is CASSPWTGNTEAFF. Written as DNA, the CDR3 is TGTGCCAGCAGTCCCTGGACAGGAAACACTGAAGCTTTCTTT.